These 9 T cell receptor beta chains share one sample of origin, sequenced in a study of T cells in Graves' hyperthyroidism and ophthalmopathy. Amplified TCR beta CDR3 regions came from RNA transcripts. HTBI primers drove first-round RT-PCR of the TCR CDR3. Each CDR3 protein is one row after TCRdb ran MiXCR on the multiplex PCR reads. The table shows approximately 610,000 distinct CDR3 sequences, with 14% to 15% occurring only once. Sequencing was done on a sample of blood. Every receptor here comes from a woman in her thirties or forties with Graves' ophthalmopathy.

This clonotype was counted many times. This chain uses TRBV28 with TRBJ2-7; D is uncertain. The germline gives CDR1 MDHEN, CDR2 SYDVKM. The V and J ends lost 10 bases and 0 bases respectively, with 16 bases between them. CDR3 length equals 14 residues. CDR3 sequence (DNA): TGTGCCACCACGCTGGACGGTGCCTCCTACGAGCAGTACTTC. This translates into CATTLDGASYEQYF. The whole variable domain, remainder taken from reference TRBV28 and TRBJ2-7, is DVKVTQSSRYLVKRTGEKVFLECVQDMDHENMFWYRQDPGLGLRLIYFSYDVKMKEKGDIPEGYSVSREKKERFSLILESASTNQTSMYLCATTLDGASYEQYFGPGTRLTVT.

The V and J genes are TRBV28 and TRBJ2-4; no reliable D call. CDR3 length: 13 residues. The ends were cut back, 8 bases at V and 1 base at J, with 9 bases in the middle. In germline, CDR1 is MDHEN, CDR2 SYDVKM. CDR3 sequence: CASGIGAKNIQYF. CDR3 bases: TGTGCCAGCGGCATTGGGGCCAAAAACATTCAGTACTTC.

This clonotype showed up many times. The J gene is TRBJ2-7, the V gene TRBV20-1; 9 bases align to TRBD2. CDR1 is DFQATT and CDR2 is SNEGSKA in the germline V gene (reference sequence). V was clipped by 1 base and J by 4 bases; unmatched bases: 14. The CDR3 has 17 residues. The CDR3 region has the DNA TGCAGTGCTAGAGGGATTAGCGGGAGACCTTTTGGGTACGAGCAGTACTTC. This translates into CSARGISGRPFGYEQYF.

Ten or more counts support this clonotype. This chain uses TRBV6-5 with TRBJ1-1; a possible D gene is TRBD1 (5 bases). This CDR3 contains 17 residues. The germline CDR1 and CDR2 sequences are MNHEY and SVGAGI. Trimming stripped 2 bases from V and 1 base from J, with 17 bases between. CDR3 region: CASSYLQGWGENTEAFF. The CDR3 DNA reads as TGTGCCAGCAGTTACCTTCAAGGTTGGGGCGAGAACACTGAAGCTTTCTTT.

There are many counts of this clonotype. The V call is TRBV6-1, the J call TRBJ2-7; 7 bases line up with TRBD1. V was clipped by 7 bases and J by 3 bases; unmatched bases: 6. Germline assignment: CDR1 MNHNS and CDR2 SASEGT. The CDR3 runs 13 residues. The chain's CDR3 is CASTTGENYEQYF. In nucleotides, the CDR3 is TGTGCCAGCACCACAGGGGAAAACTACGAGCAGTACTTC.

The chain employs TRBV5-5 and TRBJ2-5, with D perhaps TRBD2 (5 bases). The CDR3 totals 11 residues. Germline V lookup: CDR1 SGHKS, CDR2 YYEKEE (reference sequence). Trimming took off 5 bases at V and 7 bases at J, with 9 bases between the two ends. The CDR3, as DNA: TGTGCCAGCAGTATCGGGATGACCCAGTACTTC. Encoded protein: CASSIGMTQYF.

This clonotype was counted ten times or more. This chain links TRBV7-9 with TRBJ1-1; D remains unclear. This CDR3 region has 12 residues. Germline CDR1 is SEHNR and CDR2 is FQNEAQ (reference sequence). Trimming removed 1 base at V and 10 bases at J, with 10 bases between. Here the CDR3 DNA reads TGTGCCAGCAGCTTAGGGGGAGATAGAGCTTTCTTT. Its translation: CASSLGGDRAFF.

The chain employs TRBV7-8 and TRBJ1-5; D is uncertain. The V gene's germline CDR1 is SGHVS and CDR2 FQNEAQ. The V end lost 7 bases, the J end lost 4 bases, and 11 bases lay between the germline ends. The CDR3 is 13 residues long. The CDR3 nucleotides are TGTGCCAGCAACCCCCAAGGGAATCAGCCCCAGCATTTT. It is translated as CASNPQGNQPQHF.

Many counts were recorded for this clonotype. The rearrangement joins TRBV6-2 or TRBV6-3 to TRBJ1-1, with D possibly matching TRBD1 (5 bases). The V gene's germline CDR1 is MNHEY and CDR2 SVGEGT. The germline V and J ends were trimmed by 2 bases and 4 bases, with 14 bases remaining between them. The CDR3 contains 15 residues. The CDR3 region is CASSYQEGLATEAFF. DNA of the CDR3: TGTGCCAGCAGTTACCAGGAGGGGCTCGCCACTGAAGCTTTCTTT.